This T cell receptor (beta chain) was profiled in a study of T cell changes during pregnancy in multiple sclerosis. The CDR3 length is 13 residues. With 2 bases clipped from V and 3 bases from J, the junction kept 1 base outside the gene matches. Germline V gene data show CDR1 as SGHTA and CDR2 as FQGTGA. This clone came up once. The repertoire was sequenced with immunoSEQ multiplex PCR; TCRdb's copy has only in-frame clones and lacks some. Among around 31,000 clones listed, about nine tenths were seen once. The sequenced sample was CD8+ T cells from peripheral blood mononuclear cells, obtained in the second trimester of pregnancy. The clonotype comes from a female donor with multiple sclerosis, enrolled in a pregnancy study. The chain uses TRBV7-3 and TRBJ2-7; the match to TRBD2 covers 7 bases. CDR3 DNA sequence: TGTGCCAGCAGCTTATGGGAGGGCTACGAGCAGTACTTC. Protein product: CASSLWEGYEQYF.